The 11 T cell receptor beta chains below all came from one sample that was sequenced in a study of blood T cell repertoires in COVID-19. Profiling relied on immunoSEQ multiplex PCR, and the TCRdb table lists in-frame clones only, not all of them. Of under 300,000 clones in the sample, more than 60% were seen once. Material for sequencing was peripheral blood. Source of these receptors: a woman in her thirties or forties with active or convalescent COVID-19.

This chain joins TRBV5-4 and TRBJ1-1, with D possibly being TRBD1 (6 bases). The germline CDR1 and CDR2 sequences are SGHNT and YYREEE (reference sequence). V was trimmed by 4 bases and J by 7 bases, leaving 17 bases between them. This CDR3 is built from 14 residues. The CDR3 reads CASSRTLGQFEAFF. CDR3 bases: TGTGCCAGCAGCCGTACACTCGGACAGTTTGAAGCTTTCTTT.

This clone was observed a handful of times. This chain connects TRBV3-1 (or the pseudogene TRBV3-2) to TRBJ2-3, with TRBD1 matching over 7 bases. V was pared by 5 bases and J by 4 bases, with 9 bases of the junction left unmatched. Germline V gives CDR1 LGHDT, CDR2 YNNKEL (reference sequence). The CDR3 totals 15 residues. The CDR3 DNA is TGTGCCAGCAGCACCCGGACAGGCGGTGCAGATACGCAGTATTTT. It is translated as CASSTRTGGADTQYF.

V and J are TRBV7-9 and TRBJ1-2, with D unclear. Germline CDR1 reads SEHNR; CDR2 reads FQNEAQ (reference sequence). The CDR3 runs 13 residues. The V gene lost 5 bases and the J gene lost 2 bases, with 9 bases spanning the gap. The CDR3 nucleotides are TGTGCCAGCAGCACAGATGTAAACTATGGCTACACCTTC. Its translation is CASSTDVNYGYTF.

There are a few counts of this clone. The rearrangement joins TRBV3-1 (or the pseudogene TRBV3-2) to TRBJ1-5, with unresolved D. Germline V CDR1 and CDR2: LGHDT, YNNKEL (reference sequence). The length of the CDR3 is 14 residues. With 2 bases removed from V and 3 bases from J, the gap between germline ends came to 8 bases. The CDR3 coding sequence is TGTGCCAGCAGCCAATTGCAGGCCAATCAGCCCCAGCATTTT. It yields the protein CASSQLQANQPQHF.

The CDR3 loop is CASSFWGGMRNYTF. In DNA form, the CDR3 reads TGTGCCAGCAGCTTCTGGGGGGGAATGAGGAACTACACCTTC. V gene TRBV5-4 combines with J gene TRBJ1-2, with D possibly TRBD1 on 5 matching bases. The CDR3 is 14 amino acids. The ends were cut back, 2 bases at V and 10 bases at J, with 18 bases in the middle. Germline assignment: CDR1 SGHNT and CDR2 YYREEE (reference sequence).

The gene calls are TRBV5-1 and TRBJ2-7, with 8 nucleotides matching TRBD1. V lost 7 bases and J lost 6; bases outside the gene matches: 6. CDR3 length equals 12 residues. Germline CDR1 is SGHRS and CDR2 is YFSETQ. The CDR3 sequence is CASRTGTGEQYF. The CDR3 bases are TGCGCCAGCCGGACAGGGACAGGCGAGCAGTACTTC.

Many counts were recorded for this clone. The CDR3 bases are TGTGCCAGCAGCCAAGTAGCAGGGGGTAGCACAGATACGCAGTATTTT. Residues: CASSQVAGGSTDTQYF. V gene TRBV3-1 (or the pseudogene TRBV3-2) combines with J gene TRBJ2-3, with 7 bases aligning to TRBD1. Germline V gene data show CDR1 as LGHDT and CDR2 as YNNKEL (reference sequence). Trimming took 1 base from V and 0 from J; bases not matched to a gene: 4. The CDR3 loop spans 16 amino acids.

The J gene is TRBJ2-7, the V gene TRBV6-6, with 9 bases matching TRBD2. V lost 11 bases and J lost 4; bases outside the gene matches: 12. The CDR3 runs 14 residues. Looked up from germline, CDR1 is MNHNY and CDR2 is SVGAGI (reference sequence). The CDR3 loop is CAGSGGFPKYEQYV. The CDR3 coding sequence is TGTGCCGGTAGCGGGGGTTTCCCAAAATACGAGCAGTACGTC.

The chain couples TRBV3-1 (or the pseudogene TRBV3-2) to TRBJ2-7, with TRBD2 matching over 14 bases. The CDR3 contains 16 residues. Germline V gene data show CDR1 as LGHDT and CDR2 as YNNKEL (reference sequence). V dropped 1 base and J dropped 6; count of bases not matched to a gene: 5. CDR3 coding DNA: TGTGCCAGCAGCCAAGGATGGACTAGCGGGGGGATCGAGCAGTACTTC. Protein: CASSQGWTSGGIEQYF.

This clone was seen just once. The chain is built from TRBV28 and TRBJ2-2, with TRBD2 matching 10 bases. Germline loops: CDR1 MDHEN, CDR2 SYDVKM. V gave up 2 bases and J gave up 0 bases; unmatched junction bases: 6. There are 18 residues in the CDR3. CDR3 residues: CASSLPLTSGTNTGELFF. CDR3 bases: TGTGCCAGCAGTTTACCCCTCACTAGCGGGACGAACACCGGGGAGCTGTTTTTT. Based on the CDR3 plus reference TRBV28 and TRBJ2-2, the full variable domain is DVKVTQSSRYLVKRTGEKVFLECVQDMDHENMFWYRQDPGLGLRLIYFSYDVKMKEKGDIPEGYSVSREKKERFSLILESASTNQTSMYLCASSLPLTSGTNTGELFFGEGSRLTVL.

The CDR3 sequence is CASSLGGTGRIEAFF. The CDR3 nucleotides are TGCGCCAGCAGCTTGGGAGGGACAGGACGCATAGAAGCTTTCTTT. V is TRBV5-1 and J is TRBJ1-1; TRBD1 agrees at 8 bases. V was pared by 0 bases and J by 8 bases, with 9 bases of the junction left unmatched. CDR3 length: 15 amino acids. The germline V gene has CDR1 SGHRS and CDR2 YFSETQ. The full variable domain, with the rest looked up from reference TRBV5-1 and TRBJ1-1, is KAGVTQTPRYLIKTRGQQVTLSCSPISGHRSVSWYQQTPGQGLQFLFEYFSETQRNKGNFPGRFSGRQFSNSRSEMNVSTLELGDSALYLCASSLGGTGRIEAFFGQGTRLTVV.